This record looks at one T cell receptor (beta chain) sequence and its context. Its antigen is currently unknown. One base away lies a much larger clone, so this may be a sequencing read error. The authors' processing: The study built a papillary thyroid cancer distant-metastasis classifier from CDR3 differences across clinicopathological groups. TCRdb used MiXCR to call clones anew from the PCR reads. These V and J calls rely on TCRdb rather than the paper's analysis. The profile shows roughly 14,000 clones, about 34% of them singletons. There were no patients who had received any treatment before thyroid surgery. This sample stems from a study of metastatic and nonmetastatic thyroid tumors. Overall study context: Comparative analysis of repertoires was undertaken across blood and tumor or nodule tissue obtained from malignant and benign thyroid patients.

The study, taken as a whole, reports: Significantly higher TCR beta diversity was reportedly seen in malignant thyroid tumors than benign nodules, in blood and tumor.

Sequenced material: tumor tissue. The sequence was collected from a male donor with papillary thyroid cancer or a benign thyroid nodule (not recorded which). Some clones in this sample may be carry-over from other donors' samples.

The CDR3 loop is CASIPSIGFSGDTQYF. The DNA of the CDR3 is TGTGCCAGCATCCCTAGTATTGGGTTTTCGGGAGATACGCAGTATTTT. This chain joins TRBV11-1 and TRBJ2-3; no definite D call. The V end lost 7 bases, the J end lost 5 bases, and 22 bases lay between the germline ends. CDR3 length: 16 amino acids. Germline V gives CDR1 SGHAT, CDR2 FQDESV (reference sequence).